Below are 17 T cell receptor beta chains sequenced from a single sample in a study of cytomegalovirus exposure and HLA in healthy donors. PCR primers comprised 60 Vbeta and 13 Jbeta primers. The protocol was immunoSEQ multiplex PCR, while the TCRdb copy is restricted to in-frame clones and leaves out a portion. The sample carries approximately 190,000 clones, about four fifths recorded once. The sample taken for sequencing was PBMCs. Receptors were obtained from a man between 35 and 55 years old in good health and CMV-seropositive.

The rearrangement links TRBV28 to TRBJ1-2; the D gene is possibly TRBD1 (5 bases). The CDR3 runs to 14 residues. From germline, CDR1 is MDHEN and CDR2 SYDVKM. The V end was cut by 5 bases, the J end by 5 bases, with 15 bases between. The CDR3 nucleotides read TGTGCCAGCAGTGGGGCCGTCCTTTGGTATGGCTACACCTTC. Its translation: CASSGAVLWYGYTF.

The CDR3 DNA reads TGTGCCAGCTCACCACCGGCAGGGGGCAGGGCCGAGCAGTACTTC. It specifies CASSPPAGGRAEQYF. This sequence joins TRBV18 and TRBJ2-7; 8 bases are shared with TRBD1. The length of the CDR3 is 15 residues. The V gene's germline CDR1 is KGHSH and CDR2 LQKENI. The V and J ends lost 0 bases and 6 bases, in that order; junction bases with no gene match: 7.

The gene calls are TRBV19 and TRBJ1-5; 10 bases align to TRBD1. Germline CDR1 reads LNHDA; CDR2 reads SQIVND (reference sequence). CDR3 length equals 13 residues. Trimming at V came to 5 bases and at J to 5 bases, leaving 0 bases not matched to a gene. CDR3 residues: CASSGTGDQPQHF. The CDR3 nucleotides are TGTGCCAGTAGTGGGACAGGGGATCAGCCCCAGCATTTT.

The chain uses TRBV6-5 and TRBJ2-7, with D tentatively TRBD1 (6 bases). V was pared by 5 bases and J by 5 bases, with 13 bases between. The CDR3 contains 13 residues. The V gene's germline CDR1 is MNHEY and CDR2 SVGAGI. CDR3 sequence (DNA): TGTGCCAGCAGTACGGGACAAGTAAACGAGCAGTACTTC. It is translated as CASSTGQVNEQYF.

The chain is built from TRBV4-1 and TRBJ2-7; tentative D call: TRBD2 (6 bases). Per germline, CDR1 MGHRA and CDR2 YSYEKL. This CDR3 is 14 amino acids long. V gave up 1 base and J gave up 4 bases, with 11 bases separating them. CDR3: CASSQGWGVYEQYF. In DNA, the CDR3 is TGCGCCAGCAGCCAAGGGTGGGGGGTATACGAGCAGTACTTC.

The CDR3 protein is CASSGLAGSSYEQYF. Written as DNA, the CDR3 is TGTGCCAGCAGTGGACTAGCGGGAAGCTCCTACGAGCAGTACTTC. The chain employs TRBV2 and TRBJ2-5; 11 bases agree with TRBD2. The J call may be faulty, since TRBJ2-7 better matches the DNA end. This CDR3 region has 15 residues. Germline V CDR1 and CDR2: SNHLY, FYNNEI.

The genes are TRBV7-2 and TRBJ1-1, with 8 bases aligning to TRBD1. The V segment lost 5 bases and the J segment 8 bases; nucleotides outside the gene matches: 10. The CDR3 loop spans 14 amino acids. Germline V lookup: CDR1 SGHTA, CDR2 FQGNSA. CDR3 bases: TGTGCCAGCAGCCCTATTAACAGGGGGGCAGAAGCTTTCTTT. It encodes CASSPINRGAEAFF.

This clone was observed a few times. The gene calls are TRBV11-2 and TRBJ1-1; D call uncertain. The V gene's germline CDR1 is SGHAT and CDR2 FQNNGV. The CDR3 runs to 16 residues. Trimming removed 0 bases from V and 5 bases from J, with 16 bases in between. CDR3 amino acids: CASSLEWGASRTEAFF. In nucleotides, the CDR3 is TGTGCCAGCAGCTTAGAGTGGGGAGCTTCAAGGACTGAAGCTTTCTTT.

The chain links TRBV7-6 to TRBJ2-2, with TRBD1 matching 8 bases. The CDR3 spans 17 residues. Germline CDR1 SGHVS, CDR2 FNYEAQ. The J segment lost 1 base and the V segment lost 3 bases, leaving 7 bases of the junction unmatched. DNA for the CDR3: TGTGCCAGCAGCTTTACTTGGACAGGGAAGAACACCGGGGAGCTGTTTTTT. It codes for CASSFTWTGKNTGELFF. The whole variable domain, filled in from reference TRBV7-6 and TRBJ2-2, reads GAGVSQSPRYKVTKRGQDVALRCDPISGHVSLYWYRQALGQGPEFLTYFNYEAQQDKSGLPNDRFSAERPEGSISTLTIQRTEQRDSAMYRCASSFTWTGKNTGELFFGEGSRLTVL.

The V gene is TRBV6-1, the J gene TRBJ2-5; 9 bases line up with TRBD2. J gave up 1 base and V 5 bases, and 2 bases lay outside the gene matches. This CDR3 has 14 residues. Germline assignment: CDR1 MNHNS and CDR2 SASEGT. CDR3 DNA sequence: TGTGCCAGCAGTCGAGCGGGGGGCCAAGAGACCCAGTACTTC. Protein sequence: CASSRAGGQETQYF.

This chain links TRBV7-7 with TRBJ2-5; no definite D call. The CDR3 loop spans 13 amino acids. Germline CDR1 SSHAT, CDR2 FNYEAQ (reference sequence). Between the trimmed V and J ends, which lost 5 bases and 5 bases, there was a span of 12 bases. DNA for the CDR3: TGTGCCAGCAGCCCCGGCGAGAGGGAGACCCAGTACTTC. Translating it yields CASSPGERETQYF.

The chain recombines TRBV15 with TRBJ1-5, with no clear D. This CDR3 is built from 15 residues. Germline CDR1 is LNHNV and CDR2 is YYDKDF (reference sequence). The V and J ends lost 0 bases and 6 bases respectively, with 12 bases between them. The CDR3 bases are TGTGCCACCAGCAGAGATAGCAGAACCGGTCAGCCCCAGCATTTT. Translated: CATSRDSRTGQPQHF.

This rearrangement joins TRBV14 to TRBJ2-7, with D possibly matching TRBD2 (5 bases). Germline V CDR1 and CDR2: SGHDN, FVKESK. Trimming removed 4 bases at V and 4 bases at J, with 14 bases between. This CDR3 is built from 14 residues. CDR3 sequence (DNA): TGTGCCAGCAGCCGCCACGGGCCGGGATACGAGCAGTACTTC. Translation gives CASSRHGPGYEQYF.

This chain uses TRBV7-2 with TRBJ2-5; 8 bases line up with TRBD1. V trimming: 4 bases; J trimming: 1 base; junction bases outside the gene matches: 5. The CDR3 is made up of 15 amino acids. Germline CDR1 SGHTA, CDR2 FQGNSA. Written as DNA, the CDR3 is TGTGCCAGCAGCTGGACAGGACAGGGCCAAGAGACCCAGTACTTC. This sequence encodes CASSWTGQGQETQYF.

CDR3 in DNA: TGTGCCAGCACCTGGTCTAAGGCGGGAGGGAGGTATGAGCAGTTCTTC. This codes for CASTWSKAGGRYEQFF. This chain joins TRBV5-4 and TRBJ2-1; TRBD2 matches at 9 bases. Germline CDR1 reads SGHNT; CDR2 reads YYREEE (reference sequence). CDR3 length: 16 residues. The V gene end was trimmed by 6 bases and the J gene end by 8 bases; junction bases not matched to a gene: 15.

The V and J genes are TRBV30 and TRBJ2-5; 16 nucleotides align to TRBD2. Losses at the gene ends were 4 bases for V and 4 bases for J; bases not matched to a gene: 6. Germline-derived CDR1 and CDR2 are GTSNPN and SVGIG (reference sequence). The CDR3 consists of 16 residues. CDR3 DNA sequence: TGTGCCTGGAAACCGGGACTAGCGGGAGGGTCAGAGACCCAGTACTTC. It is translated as CAWKPGLAGGSETQYF.

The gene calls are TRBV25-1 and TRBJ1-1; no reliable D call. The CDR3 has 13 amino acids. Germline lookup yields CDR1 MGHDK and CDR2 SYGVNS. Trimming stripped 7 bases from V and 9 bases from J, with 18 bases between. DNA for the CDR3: TGTGCCAGCACCTCTGGGGAGGGCGTGAAAGCTTTCTTT. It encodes CASTSGEGVKAFF.